This TCR beta chain was identified in a study of Ad26.COV2.S vaccination and SARS-CoV-2 variants. In the study overall: Donor allocation was to the COV1001 Ad26.COV2.S trial arm. Intramuscular Ad26.COV2.S doses were given once or twice, 56 days apart.

Profiling relied on immunoSEQ multiplex PCR, and the TCRdb table lists in-frame clones only, not all of them. The data contain some 340,000 clones, just over 85% of them singletons. The sample's treatment: some 20 received Ad26.COV2.S at low or high dose, single or two shots; a few received placebo; per-sample allocation not given. Day 63 after the first injection of vaccine or placebo was the sampling time. The TCR was taken from a person between 18 and 59 years old who received the Ad26.COV2.S COVID-19 vaccine or a placebo. The starting material was peripheral blood, obtained in a trial of Ad26.COV2.S vaccine versus placebo.

CDR3 in amino acids: CASSLKGTGAKSSPLHF. For the CDR3, the DNA is TGTGCCAGCAGCTTGAAGGGGACAGGGGCAAAGTCTTCACCCCTCCACTTT. The chain links TRBV5-4 to TRBJ1-6, with TRBD1 identical over 10 bases. The CDR3 covers 17 residues. V lost 1 base, J lost 9 bases, and 10 bases stayed unmatched. Germline assignment: CDR1 SGHNT and CDR2 YYREEE (reference sequence).